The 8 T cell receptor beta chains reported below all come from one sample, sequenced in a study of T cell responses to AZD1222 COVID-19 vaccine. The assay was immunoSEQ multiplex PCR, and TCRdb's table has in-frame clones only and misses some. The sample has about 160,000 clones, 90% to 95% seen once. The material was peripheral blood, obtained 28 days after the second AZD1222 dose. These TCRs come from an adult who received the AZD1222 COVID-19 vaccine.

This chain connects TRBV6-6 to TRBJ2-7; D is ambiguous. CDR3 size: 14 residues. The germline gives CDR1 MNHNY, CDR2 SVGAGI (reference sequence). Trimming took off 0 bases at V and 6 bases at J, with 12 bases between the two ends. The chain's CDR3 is CASSYSKGFGEQYF. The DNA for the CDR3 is TGTGCCAGCAGTTACTCGAAAGGGTTTGGCGAGCAGTACTTC.

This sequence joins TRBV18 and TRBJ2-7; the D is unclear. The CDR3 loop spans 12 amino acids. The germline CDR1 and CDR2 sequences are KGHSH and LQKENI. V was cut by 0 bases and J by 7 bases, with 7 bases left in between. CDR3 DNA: TGTGCCAGCTCACCACCCCAGAGGGAGCAGTACTTC. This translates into CASSPPQREQYF.

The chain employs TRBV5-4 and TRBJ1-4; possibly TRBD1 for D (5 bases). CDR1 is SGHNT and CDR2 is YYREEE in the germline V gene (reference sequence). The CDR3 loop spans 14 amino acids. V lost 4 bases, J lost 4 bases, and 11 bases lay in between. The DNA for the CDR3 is TGTGCCAGCAGCCCGGGGGGGAATAATGAAAAACTGTTTTTT. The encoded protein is CASSPGGNNEKLFF. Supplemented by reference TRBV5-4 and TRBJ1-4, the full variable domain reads ETGVTQSPTHLIKTRGQQVTLRCSSQSGHNTVSWYQQALGQGPQFIFQYYREEENGRGNFPPRFSGLQFPNYSSELNVNALELDDSALYLCASSPGGNNEKLFFGSGTQLSVL.

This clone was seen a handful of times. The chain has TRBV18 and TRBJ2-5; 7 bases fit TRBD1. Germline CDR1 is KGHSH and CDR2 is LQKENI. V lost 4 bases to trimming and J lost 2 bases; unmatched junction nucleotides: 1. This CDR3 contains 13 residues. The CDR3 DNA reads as TGTGCCAGCTCACTGGGACAGCAAGAGACCCAGTACTTC. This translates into CASSLGQQETQYF.

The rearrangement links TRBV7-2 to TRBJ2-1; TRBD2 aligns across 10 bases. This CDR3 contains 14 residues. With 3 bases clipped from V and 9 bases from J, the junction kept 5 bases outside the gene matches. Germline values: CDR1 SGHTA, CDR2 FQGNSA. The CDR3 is CASSLASGSLEQFF. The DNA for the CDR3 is TGTGCCAGCAGCTTGGCTAGCGGGAGTCTTGAGCAGTTCTTC.

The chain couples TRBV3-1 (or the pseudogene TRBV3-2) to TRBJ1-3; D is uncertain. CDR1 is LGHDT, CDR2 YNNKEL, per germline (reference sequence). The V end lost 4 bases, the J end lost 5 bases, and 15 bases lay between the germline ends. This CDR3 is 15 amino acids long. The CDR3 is CASSPYRQSRNTIYF. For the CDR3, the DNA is TGTGCCAGCAGCCCCTACCGCCAGTCGAGAAACACCATATATTTT.

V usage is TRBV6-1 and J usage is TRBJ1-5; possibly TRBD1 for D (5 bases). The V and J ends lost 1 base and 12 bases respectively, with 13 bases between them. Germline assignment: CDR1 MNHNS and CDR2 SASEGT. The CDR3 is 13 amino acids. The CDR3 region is CASSEGRERLQHF. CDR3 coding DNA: TGTGCCAGCAGTGAAGGCAGGGAACGGCTCCAGCATTTT.

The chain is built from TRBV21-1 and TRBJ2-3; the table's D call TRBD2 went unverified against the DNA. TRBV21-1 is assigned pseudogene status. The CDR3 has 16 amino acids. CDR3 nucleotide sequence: TGTGCCAGCAGCAAAGCGCAGTTAGCGGGAGGGGATACGCAGTATTTT. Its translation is CASSKAQLAGGDTQYF.